This T cell receptor beta chain came from a study of T-cell memory formation after mild COVID-19. Study details: TCR clusters were mostly confined to one donor each. Findings and limits, study-wide: Day 15 to 85 contracting clones showed balanced CD4/CD8; day 15 to 37 expanders favored CD4+. The finding that pre-infection memory included some responding clones suggested that cross-reactive memory joined. Contracting CD4+ clones sat mainly in CM and EM; CD8+ in EMRA.

To note about this clonotype: Its antigen remains unidentified.

The CDR3 has 15 residues. Germline V gene data show CDR1 as SGHTA and CDR2 as FQGTGA. Trimming stripped 5 bases from V and 3 bases from J, with 15 bases between. A single record per CDR3 protein comes from TCRdb applying MiXCR to the 5' RACE reads. The data show some 600,000 distinct CDR3 sequences, with around 15% seen just once and less than 10% held by the top ten. The V call is TRBV7-3, the J call TRBJ2-3; D is possibly TRBD2 (5 bases). Sequenced: PBMCs or a T cell subset sorted from them (not recorded which). This TCR was recovered from an adult woman who had mild COVID-19 (a few samples of this study predate the infection). Cell type and time point are not known. In nucleotides, the CDR3 is TGTGCCAGCAGCACCCTTGGAGGTGGAACAGATACGCAGTATTTT. Amino acid sequence: CASSTLGGGTDTQYF.